This T cell receptor (beta chain) was found in a study of blood T cell repertoires in COVID-19. This clone came up once. The CDR3 extends over 17 amino acids. J was trimmed by 6 bases and V by 1 base; bases with no gene match: 9. From germline, CDR1 is SSHAT and CDR2 FNYEAQ (reference sequence). Original handling: Reference gene primer amplification yielded estimated nucleated cell counts. Some clones are missing from TCRdb's copy, which holds only in-frame ones; the method was immunoSEQ multiplex PCR. V and J calls and clone size are those listed in that table; D and trimming were worked out from the DNA. Of about 200,000 clones listed, around 92% were seen once; the top ten hold around 4%.

The sample comprised PBMCs or T cells enriched from blood (not recorded which). J is TRBJ2-3 and V is TRBV7-7, with TRBD2 matching 11 bases. This TCR was recovered from a woman aged 25-40 years with acute COVID-19. CDR3 residues: CASSLGRLAGGLDTQYF. In nucleotides, the CDR3 is TGTGCCAGCAGCTTAGGACGCCTAGCGGGGGGTTTGGATACGCAGTATTTT.